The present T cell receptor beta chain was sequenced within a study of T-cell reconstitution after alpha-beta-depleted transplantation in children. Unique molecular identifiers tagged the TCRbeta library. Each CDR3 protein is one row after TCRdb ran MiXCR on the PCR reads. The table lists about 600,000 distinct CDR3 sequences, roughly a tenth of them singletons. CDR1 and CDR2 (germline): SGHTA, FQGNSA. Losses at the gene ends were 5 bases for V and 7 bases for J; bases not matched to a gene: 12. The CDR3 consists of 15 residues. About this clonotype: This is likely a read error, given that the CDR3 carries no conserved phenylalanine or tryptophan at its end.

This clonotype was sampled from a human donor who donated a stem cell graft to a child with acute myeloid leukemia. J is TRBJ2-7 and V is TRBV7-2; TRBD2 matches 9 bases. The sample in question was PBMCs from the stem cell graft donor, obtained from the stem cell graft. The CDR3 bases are TGTGCCAGCAGCGCTGATAGCGGGGGAACGCGGGAGCAGTACTGC. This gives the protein CASSADSGGTREQYC.